The clone carrying this TCR beta chain was counted ten times or more. The antigen remains unidentified. V lost 3 bases and J 3 bases, leaving 29 bases between the germline ends. This CDR3 is 20 amino acids long. Germline V lookup: CDR1 LGHNT, CDR2 FRNRAP. The source of the sample is a study of human T cells and chemical hapten exposure. Study-level background: Small discrepancies in pooled library volume mainly accounted for the varying TCR yields per sample. Overall study findings and caveats: After DPC sensitization, TCRs above 1 in 1000 frequency showed no change.

In the library, unique molecular identifiers were attached to individual cDNA molecules. Original analysis: The number of TCRs in each sample had a median of approximately 96,000 and spanned roughly 23,224 to 700,000. MiXCR, run by TCRdb on the RACE reads, gives a single entry per CDR3 protein. The V and J calls follow TCRdb's processing rather than the paper's. The repertoire includes roughly 120,000 distinct CDR3 sequences, approximately 9.5% of them detected once, and 1.5% to 2% sits in the top ten. This sample's time point: healthy volunteer bleed at 2 weeks. Unfractionated whole blood was the source from which total RNA was extracted.

The chain recombines TRBV12-5 with TRBJ1-1; D is possibly TRBD1 (5 bases). Sample: whole blood. This clonotype was obtained from a male donor in good health. Some clones in this sample may be carry-over from other donors' samples. In DNA form, the CDR3 reads TGTGCTAGTGGTTTAGAAGGGCAGGGTCTCCCCTTAGTCGGGGACACTGAAGCTTTCTTT. Its protein is CASGLEGQGLPLVGDTEAFF.